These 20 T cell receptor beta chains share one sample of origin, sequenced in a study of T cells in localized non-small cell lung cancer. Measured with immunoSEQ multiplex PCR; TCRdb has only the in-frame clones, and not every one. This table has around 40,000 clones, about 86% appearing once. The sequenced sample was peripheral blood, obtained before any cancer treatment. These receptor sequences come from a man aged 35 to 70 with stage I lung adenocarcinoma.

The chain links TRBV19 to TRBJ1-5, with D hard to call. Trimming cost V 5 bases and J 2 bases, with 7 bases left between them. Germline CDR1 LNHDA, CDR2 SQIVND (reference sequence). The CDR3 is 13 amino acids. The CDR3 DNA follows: TGTGCCAGTAGTGTGGAGCGCAATCAGCCCCAGCATTTT. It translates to CASSVERNQPQHF.

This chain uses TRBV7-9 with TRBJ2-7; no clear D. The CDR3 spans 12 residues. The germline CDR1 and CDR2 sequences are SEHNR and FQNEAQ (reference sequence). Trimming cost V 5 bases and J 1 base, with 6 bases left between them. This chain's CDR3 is CASSAQSYEQYF. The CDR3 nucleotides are TGTGCCAGCAGCGCACAGTCCTACGAGCAGTACTTC.

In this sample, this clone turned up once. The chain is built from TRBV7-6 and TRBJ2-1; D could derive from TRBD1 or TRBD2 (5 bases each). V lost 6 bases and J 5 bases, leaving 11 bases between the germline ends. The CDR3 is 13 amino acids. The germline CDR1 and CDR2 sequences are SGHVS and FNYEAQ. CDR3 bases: TGTGCCAGCAGGGGGGAACACAACAATGAGCAGTTCTTC. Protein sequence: CASRGEHNNEQFF.

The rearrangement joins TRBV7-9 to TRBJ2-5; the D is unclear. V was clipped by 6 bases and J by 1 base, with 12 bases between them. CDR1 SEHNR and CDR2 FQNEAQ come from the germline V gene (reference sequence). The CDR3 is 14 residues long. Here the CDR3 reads CASRSRVIQETQYF. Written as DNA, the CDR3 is TGTGCCAGCAGGTCACGGGTGATCCAAGAGACCCAGTACTTC.

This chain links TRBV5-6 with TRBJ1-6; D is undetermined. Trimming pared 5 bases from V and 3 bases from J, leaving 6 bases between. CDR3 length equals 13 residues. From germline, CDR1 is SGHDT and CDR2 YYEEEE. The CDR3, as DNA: TGTGCCAGCAGGCAGAGCTATAATTCACCCCTCCACTTT. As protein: CASRQSYNSPLHF.

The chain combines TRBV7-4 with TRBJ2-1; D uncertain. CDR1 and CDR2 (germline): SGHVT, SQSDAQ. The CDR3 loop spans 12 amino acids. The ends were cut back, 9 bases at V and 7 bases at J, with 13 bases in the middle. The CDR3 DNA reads TGTGCCAGGGCCCTGTATAGAAATGAGCAGTTCTTC. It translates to CARALYRNEQFF. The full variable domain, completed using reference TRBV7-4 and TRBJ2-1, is GAGVSQSPRYKVAKRGRDVALRCDSISGHVTLYWYRQTLGQGSEVLTYSQSDAQRDKSGRPSGRFSAERPERSVSTLKIQRTEQGDSAVYLCARALYRNEQFFGPGTRLTVL.

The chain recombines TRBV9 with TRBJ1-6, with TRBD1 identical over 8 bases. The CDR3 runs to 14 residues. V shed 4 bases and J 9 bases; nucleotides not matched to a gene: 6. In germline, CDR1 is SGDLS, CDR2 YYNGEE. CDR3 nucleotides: TGTGCCAGCAGCTCAGGACAGGGAGGTTCACCCCTCCACTTT. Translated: CASSSGQGGSPLHF.

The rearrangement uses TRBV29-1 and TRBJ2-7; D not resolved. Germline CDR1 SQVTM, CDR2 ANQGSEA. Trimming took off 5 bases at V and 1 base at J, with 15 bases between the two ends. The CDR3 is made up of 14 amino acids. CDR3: CSVRGRSSSYEQYF. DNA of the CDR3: TGCAGCGTTCGCGGACGGAGTTCTTCCTACGAGCAGTACTTC.

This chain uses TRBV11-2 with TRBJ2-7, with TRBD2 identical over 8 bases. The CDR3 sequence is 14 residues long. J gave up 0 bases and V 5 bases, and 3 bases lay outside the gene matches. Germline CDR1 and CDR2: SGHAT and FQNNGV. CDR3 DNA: TGTGCCAGCAGCCCCGGGACTAGCTCCTACGAGCAGTACTTC. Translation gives CASSPGTSSYEQYF.

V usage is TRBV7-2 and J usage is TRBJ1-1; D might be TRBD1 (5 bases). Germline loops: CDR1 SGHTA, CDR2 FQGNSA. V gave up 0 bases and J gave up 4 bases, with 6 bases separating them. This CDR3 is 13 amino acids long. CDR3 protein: CASSLAGTTEAFF. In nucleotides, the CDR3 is TGTGCCAGCAGCTTAGCAGGGACCACTGAAGCTTTCTTT.

The chain's CDR3 is CASRGYGRAGETQYF. In DNA, the CDR3 is TGCGCCAGCAGGGGATACGGGAGGGCCGGGGAGACCCAGTACTTC. The V and J genes are TRBV4-1 and TRBJ2-5; 8 nucleotides agree with TRBD2. This CDR3 has 15 amino acids. Germline assignment: CDR1 MGHRA and CDR2 YSYEKL. The junction had 11 bases not matched to a gene; V was cut back by 6 bases and J by 5 bases.

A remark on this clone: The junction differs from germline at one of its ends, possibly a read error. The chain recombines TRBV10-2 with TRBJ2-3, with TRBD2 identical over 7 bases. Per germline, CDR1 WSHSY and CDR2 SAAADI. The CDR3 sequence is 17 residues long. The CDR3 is CASRRRDGQTSTDTRYF. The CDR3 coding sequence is TGCGCCAGCAGAAGGCGGGACGGGCAGACTAGCACAGATACGCGGTATTTT.

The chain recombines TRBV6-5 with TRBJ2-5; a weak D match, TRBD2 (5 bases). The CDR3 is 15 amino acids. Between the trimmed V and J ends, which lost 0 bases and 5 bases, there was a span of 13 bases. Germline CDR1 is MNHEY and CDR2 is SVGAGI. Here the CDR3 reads CASSYSAGLGETQYF. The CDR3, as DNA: TGTGCCAGCAGTTACTCGGCGGGTTTGGGGGAGACCCAGTACTTC.

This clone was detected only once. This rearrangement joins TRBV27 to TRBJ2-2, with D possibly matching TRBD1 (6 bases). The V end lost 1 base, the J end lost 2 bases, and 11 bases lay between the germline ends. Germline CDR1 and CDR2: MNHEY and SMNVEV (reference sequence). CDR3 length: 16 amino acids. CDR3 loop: CASSLWTDINTGELFF. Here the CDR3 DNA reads TGTGCCAGCAGTTTATGGACAGACATAAACACCGGGGAGCTGTTTTTT.

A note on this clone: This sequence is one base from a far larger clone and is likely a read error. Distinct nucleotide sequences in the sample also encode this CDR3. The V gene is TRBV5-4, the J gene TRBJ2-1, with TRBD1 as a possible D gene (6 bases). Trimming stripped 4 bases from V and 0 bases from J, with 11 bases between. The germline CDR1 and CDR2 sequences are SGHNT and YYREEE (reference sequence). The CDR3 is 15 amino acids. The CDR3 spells CASSQGLHSYNEQFF. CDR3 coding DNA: TGTGCCAGCAGCCAGGGGCTACACTCCTACAATGAGCAGTTCTTC.

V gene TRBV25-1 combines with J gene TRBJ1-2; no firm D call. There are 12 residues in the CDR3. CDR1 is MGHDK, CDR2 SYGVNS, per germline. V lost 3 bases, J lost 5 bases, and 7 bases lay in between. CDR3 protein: CASSDGRYGYTF. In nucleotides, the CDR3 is TGTGCCAGCAGTGATGGCAGATATGGCTACACCTTC.

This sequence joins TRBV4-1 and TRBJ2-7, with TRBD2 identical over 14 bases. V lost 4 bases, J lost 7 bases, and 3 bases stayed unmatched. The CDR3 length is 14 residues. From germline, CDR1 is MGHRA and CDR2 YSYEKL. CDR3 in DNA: TGCGCCAGCAGCCCCCGACTAGCGGGAGGGGAGCAGTACTTC. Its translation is CASSPRLAGGEQYF.

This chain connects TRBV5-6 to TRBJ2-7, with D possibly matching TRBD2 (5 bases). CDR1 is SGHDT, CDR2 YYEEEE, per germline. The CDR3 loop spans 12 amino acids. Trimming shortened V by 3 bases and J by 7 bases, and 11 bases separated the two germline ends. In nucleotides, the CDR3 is TGTGCCAGCAGCTCGGCGGGTCCGGAGCAGTACTTC. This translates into CASSSAGPEQYF. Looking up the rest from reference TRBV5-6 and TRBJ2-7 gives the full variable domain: DAGVTQSPTHLIKTRGQQVTLRCSPKSGHDTVSWYQQALGQGPQFIFQYYEEEERQRGNFPDRFSGHQFPNYSSELNVNALLLGDSALYLCASSSAGPEQYFGPGTRLTVT.

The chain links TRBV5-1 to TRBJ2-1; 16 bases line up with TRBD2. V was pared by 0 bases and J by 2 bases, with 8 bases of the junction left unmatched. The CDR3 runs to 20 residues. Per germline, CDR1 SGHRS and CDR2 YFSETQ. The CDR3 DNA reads TGCGCCAGCAGCTTGGTCTCCGGGACTAGCGGGAGGGTTACCTACAATGAGCAGTTCTTC. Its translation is CASSLVSGTSGRVTYNEQFF.

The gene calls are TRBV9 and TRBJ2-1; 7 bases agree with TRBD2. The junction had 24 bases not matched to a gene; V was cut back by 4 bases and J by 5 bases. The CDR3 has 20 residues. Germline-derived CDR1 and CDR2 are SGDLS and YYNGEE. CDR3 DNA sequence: TGTGCCAGCAGCCACCGGGGAGGGAGGTTCGGGAGATCGGGAAACAATGAGCAGTTCTTC. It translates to CASSHRGGRFGRSGNNEQFF. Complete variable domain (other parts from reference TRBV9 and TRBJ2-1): DSGVTQTPKHLITATGQRVTLRCSPRSGDLSVYWYQQSLDQGLQFLIQYYNGEERAKGNILERFSAQQFPDLHSELNLSSLELGDSALYFCASSHRGGRFGRSGNNEQFFGPGTRLTVL.